Listed below are T cell receptor beta chains from one sample, sequenced in a study of response to subunit inactivated influenza vaccine. MiXCR, run by TCRdb on the RT-PCR reads, gives a single entry per CDR3 protein. The sample lists approximately 500,000 distinct CDR3 sequences; about an eighth were seen once. The sample consisted of PBMCs from blood, taken roughly 46 days after vaccination. The source is a man over 45 who received an inactivated influenza vaccine. Each CDR3 is given with its conserved first and last residue. The D gene is left open where the match is weak. Size tells how often a clone was seen (once, few, many) or the class of an expanded clone, and some rows leave it out.

cdr3_aa cdr3_nt d_call clone_size j_call v_call
CASSFGRTEAFF TGTGCCAGCAGTTTTGGGAGGACTGAAGCTTTCTTT - few TRBJ1-1 TRBV12-3/TRBV12-4
CASSYSKRYGYTF TGTGCCAGCAGTTACTCGAAGCGCTATGGCTACACCTTC - few TRBJ1-2 TRBV6-5
CAWAGTAGEGYTF TGTGCCTGGGCAGGGACCGCGGGGGAAGGCTACACCTTC - - TRBJ1-2 TRBV30
CASSSPPGGPYNEQFF TGTGCCAGCAGTAGCCCCCCGGGGGGGCCGTACAATGAGCAGTTCTTC TRBD2 few TRBJ2-1 TRBV12-3/TRBV12-4
CAISEPEGVAAQETQYF TGTGCCATCAGTGAGCCCGAGGGAGTGGCGGCGCAAGAGACCCAGTACTTC - few TRBJ2-5 TRBV10-3
CASSPGPVNNEQFF TGTGCCAGCAGCCCCGGACCGGTAAACAATGAGCAGTTCTTC - - TRBJ2-1 TRBV5-5
CASSNSGTTGANVLTF TGTGCCAGCAGCAATAGCGGGACCACCGGGGCCAACGTCCTGACTTTC TRBD2 - TRBJ2-6 TRBV5-6
CASSLSYGTDTQYF TGTGCCAGCAGCTTATCCTACGGCACAGATACGCAGTATTTT - - TRBJ2-3 TRBV7-2
CASSSTPQAGELFF TGCGCCAGCAGCTCGACCCCTCAGGCCGGGGAGCTGTTTTTT - few TRBJ2-2 TRBV5-1
CASSSPRGNEKLFF TGTGCCAGCAGCTCCCCCCGTGGTAATGAAAAACTGTTTTTT - - TRBJ1-4 TRBV5-5
CSARENGGAPDTQYF TGCAGTGCTAGAGAAAACGGGGGGGCCCCAGATACGCAGTATTTT TRBD2 - TRBJ2-3 TRBV20-1